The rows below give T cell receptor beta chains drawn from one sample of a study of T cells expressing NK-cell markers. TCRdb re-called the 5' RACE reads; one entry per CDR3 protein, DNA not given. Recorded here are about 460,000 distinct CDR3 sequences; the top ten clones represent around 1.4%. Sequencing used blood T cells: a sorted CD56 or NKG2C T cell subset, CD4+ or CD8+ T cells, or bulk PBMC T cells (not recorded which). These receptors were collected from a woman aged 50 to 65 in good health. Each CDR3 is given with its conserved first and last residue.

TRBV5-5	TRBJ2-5	CASSLAADTETQYF
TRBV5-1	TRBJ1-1	CASSNLGAGEAFF
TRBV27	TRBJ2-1	CASGTGGPYNEQFF
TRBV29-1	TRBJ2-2	CSGRYGLNGELFF
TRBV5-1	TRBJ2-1	CASSSQWTPSNYNEQFF
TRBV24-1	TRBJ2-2	CATSDFDYTNTGELFF
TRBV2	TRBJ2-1	CASSEPLGIAGSNEQFF
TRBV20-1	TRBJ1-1	CSARYPGTDFNTEAFF
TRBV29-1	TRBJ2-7	CSVGGGASAYEQYF
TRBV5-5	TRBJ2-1	CASSRDQGKDYNEQFF
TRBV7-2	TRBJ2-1	CASSPLAGGGEQFF
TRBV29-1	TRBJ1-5	CSVRTGGEPQHF
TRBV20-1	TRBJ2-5	CSAPGISGRAETQYF
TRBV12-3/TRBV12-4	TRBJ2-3	CASSWTGGSDTQYF
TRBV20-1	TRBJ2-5	CSARDPWATQYF
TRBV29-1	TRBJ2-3	CSVESAADTQYF
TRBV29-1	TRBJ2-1	CSVVDGDSYNEQFF
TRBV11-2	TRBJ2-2	CASTIGLAGNTGELFF
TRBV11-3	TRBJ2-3	CASSSGGLAGVRVDTQYF
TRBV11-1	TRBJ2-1	CASSPGTSGPTYNEQFF
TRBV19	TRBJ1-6	CASSLQVDSPLHF
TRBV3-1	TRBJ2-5	CASSPQDRYQETQYF
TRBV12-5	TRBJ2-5	CASGLGSGQWDQETQYF
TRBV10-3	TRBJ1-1	CATQRDRGPGGNTEAFF
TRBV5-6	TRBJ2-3	CASSQPSENTDTQYF
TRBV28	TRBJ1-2	CASSSNRERYTF
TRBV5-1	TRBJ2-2	CASIYGPNTGELFF
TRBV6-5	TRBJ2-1	CASKPSGRAEQFF
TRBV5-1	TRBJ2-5	CASSPWDFPQETQYF
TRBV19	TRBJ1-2	CASSIRQGATNYGYTF
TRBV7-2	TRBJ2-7	CASSSHLWAGAYYEQYF
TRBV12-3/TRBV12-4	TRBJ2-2	CASSQSGSGGELFF
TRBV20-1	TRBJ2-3	CSARGGLAAGGGDTQYF
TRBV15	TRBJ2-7	CATSRQTRIGEQYF
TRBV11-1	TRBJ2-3	CASSLRTAWDGGYPDTQYF
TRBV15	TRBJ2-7	CATSRAGVRYEQYF
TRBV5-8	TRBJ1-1	CASSLPGATNTEAFF
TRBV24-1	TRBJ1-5	CATAGAGRQHF
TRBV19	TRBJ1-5	CASSTGGNQPQHF
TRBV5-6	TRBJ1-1	CASTRRGRGVNTEAFF
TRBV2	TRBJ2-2	CASSLSRYTGELFF
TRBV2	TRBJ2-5	CASSDTGRQETQYF
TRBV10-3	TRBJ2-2	CAISPGPTGNTGELFF
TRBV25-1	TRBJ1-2	CASSEEAGRDGYTF
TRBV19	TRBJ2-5	CASSTGGQGLETQYF
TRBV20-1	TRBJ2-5	CSAQSGIQTQYF